This is a list of T cell receptor beta chains from one sample in a study of beta chain features in type 1 diabetes. Produced via immunoSEQ multiplex PCR; TCRdb's table is partial and in-frame only. Here the sample spans some 330,000 clones, 10% to 15% being singletons. The sample taken for sequencing was naive CD4+ T cells from blood. All receptors come from a woman under 30 with type 1 diabetes. Both conserved end residues are part of each CDR3. D genes are given only for firm matches. Not all rows give a size; the values are once, few, many and, for expanded clones, a class.

d_call j_call clone_size v_call cdr3_aa cdr3_nt
TRBD2 TRBJ2-7 - TRBV4-1 CASSQSLSSGMSYEQYF TGCGCCAGCAGCCAGTCTCTTAGTAGCGGGATGTCCTACGAGCAGTACTTC
TRBD1 TRBJ2-7 - TRBV4-1 CASSAAPDRVYEQYF TGCGCCAGCAGCGCCGCCCCGGACAGGGTCTACGAGCAGTACTTC
- TRBJ2-5 - TRBV19 CASSMDAGVDLETQYF TGTGCCAGTAGTATGGACGCAGGGGTGGACTTGGAGACCCAGTACTTC
- TRBJ2-5 - TRBV9 CASSVGAAAYQETQYF TGTGCCAGCAGCGTAGGGGCAGCCGCGTACCAAGAGACCCAGTACTTC
- TRBJ1-5 - TRBV19 CAHSRAEGQPQHF TGTGCCCATTCTCGGGCGGAGGGGCAGCCCCAGCATTTT
- TRBJ1-2 - TRBV7-9 CASSSLGSREGDYGYTF TGTGCCAGCAGCTCCTTAGGATCTAGGGAGGGGGACTATGGCTACACCTTC
- TRBJ2-2 - TRBV7-2 CASSLSVLTTGELFF TGTGCCAGCAGCTTATCGGTTCTAACCACCGGGGAGCTGTTTTTT
TRBD1 TRBJ2-4 - TRBV4-3 CASSQVERQGANLFRSKNIQYF TGCGCCAGCAGCCAAGTCGAAAGACAGGGGGCCAATTTATTCCGGTCCAAAAACATTCAGTACTTC
- TRBJ1-3 few TRBV2 CASSEQWNTIYF TGTGCCAGCAGTGAACAGTGGAACACCATATATTTT
- TRBJ2-2 few TRBV28 CASRPRDKRGGELFF TGTGCCAGCAGGCCCCGGGACAAGCGGGGCGGGGAGCTGTTTTTT
- TRBJ1-2 - TRBV25-1 CASSEDFYGYTF TGTGCCAGCAGTGAGGACTTCTATGGCTACACCTTC
- TRBJ2-7 - TRBV7-8 CASSLDLARGVEQYF TGTGCCAGCAGCTTAGATCTTGCCAGGGGGGTCGAGCAGTACTTC
- TRBJ1-4 - TRBV20-1 CSAITNEKLFF TGCAGTGCTATAACAAATGAAAAACTGTTTTTT
- TRBJ2-7 few TRBV5-6 CASSLAQGSLYEQYF TGTGCCAGCAGCTTGGCCCAGGGGTCCCTCTACGAGCAGTACTTC
- TRBJ2-1 few TRBV15 CATSRDSSVRTDNEQFF TGTGCCACCAGCAGAGATTCCAGTGTAAGGACAGACAATGAGCAGTTCTTC
- TRBJ1-1 few TRBV4-2 CASSQAHSEAFF TGTGCCAGCAGCCAAGCCCATAGTGAAGCTTTCTTT
- TRBJ2-5 few TRBV4-1 CASSRLRAAETQYF TGCGCCAGCAGCCGCCTGCGGGCAGCCGAGACCCAGTACTTC